The subject of this entry is one T cell receptor (beta chain). These data belong to a study of blood T cell repertoires in COVID-19. Study-wide background: Some COVID-19 samples were acute and others convalescent; all came from the United States, Italy and Spain.

Original data processing: It was from reference gene primer amplification that nucleated cell counts were estimated. Clones were read by immunoSEQ multiplex PCR, and TCRdb kept only the in-frame ones, dropping some. V and J calls and clone size come straight from that table; D and trimming were deduced from the DNA. This sample has 90,000 to 120,000 clones, with roughly 92% found just once. The J segment lost 5 bases and the V segment lost 3 bases, leaving 4 bases of the junction unmatched. The CDR3 has 13 amino acids. Input material: peripheral blood. The TCR was taken from a man between 65 and 85 years old with acute or convalescent COVID-19. This chain connects TRBV12-3 or TRBV12-4 to TRBJ2-7; 7 bases are a match to TRBD1. This chain's CDR3 is CASSLGTVHEQYF. The DNA of the CDR3 is TGTGCCAGCAGTTTGGGGACAGTCCACGAGCAGTACTTC.